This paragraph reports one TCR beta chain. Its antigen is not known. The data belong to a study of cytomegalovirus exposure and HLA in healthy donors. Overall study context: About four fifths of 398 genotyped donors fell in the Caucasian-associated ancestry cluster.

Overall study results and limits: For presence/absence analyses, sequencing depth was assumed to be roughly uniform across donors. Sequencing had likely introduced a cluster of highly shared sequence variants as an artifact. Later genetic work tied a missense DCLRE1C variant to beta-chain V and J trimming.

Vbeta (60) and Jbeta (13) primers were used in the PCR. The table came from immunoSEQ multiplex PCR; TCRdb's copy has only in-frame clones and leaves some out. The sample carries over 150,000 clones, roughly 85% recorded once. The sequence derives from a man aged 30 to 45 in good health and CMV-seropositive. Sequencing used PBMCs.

The CDR3 reads CASTGSISGNTIYF. The CDR3 region has the DNA TGTGCCTCTACAGGATCGATCTCTGGAAACACCATATATTTT. The chain employs TRBV19 and TRBJ1-3, with D possibly matching TRBD1 (5 bases). The germline V gene encodes CDR1 LNHDA and CDR2 SQIVND (reference sequence). Trimming shortened V by 11 bases and J by 0 bases, and 14 bases separated the two germline ends. This CDR3 contains 14 residues.